This T cell receptor (beta chain) came from a study of T cells in Graves' hyperthyroidism and ophthalmopathy. Looking at the study overall: Initial diagnosis, before any treatment, was when peripheral blood was collected.

Using RNA transcripts as the source, TCR beta CDR3 regions were amplified. HTBI primers were employed in a first-round RT-PCR of the TCR CDR3. Each CDR3 protein gets one entry after TCRdb re-called the multiplex PCR reads with MiXCR. The sample includes more than 550,000 distinct CDR3 sequences, 15% to 20% seen only once; the top ten take over 15%. This clonotype has at least ten counts. The patients, who ranged from 18 to 65 in age, presented with newly diagnosed hyperthyroidism lasting under 2 months. Drawn at first hyperthyroidism diagnosis, the blood sample preceded any ophthalmopathy symptoms. The PBMCs were taken from around 9 ml of fresh peripheral blood. Germline V gene lookup returns CDR1 SGHRS and CDR2 YFSETQ. CDR3 length: 15 amino acids. V gave up 3 bases and J gave up 4 bases; unmatched junction bases: 2.

The chain recombines TRBV5-1 with TRBJ2-3; 13 positions match TRBD2. This TCR derives from a woman in her forties or fifties with Graves' hyperthyroidism that later progressed to Graves' ophthalmopathy. The sample was blood. The CDR3 nucleotides are TGCGCCAGCAGCTACGGACTAGCGGGGGCAGATACGCAGTATTTT. Encoded protein: CASSYGLAGADTQYF. Together with reference TRBV5-1 and TRBJ2-3, the CDR3 gives the full variable domain: KAGVTQTPRYLIKTRGQQVTLSCSPISGHRSVSWYQQTPGQGLQFLFEYFSETQRNKGNFPGRFSGRQFSNSRSEMNVSTLELGDSALYLCASSYGLAGADTQYFGPGTRLTVL.